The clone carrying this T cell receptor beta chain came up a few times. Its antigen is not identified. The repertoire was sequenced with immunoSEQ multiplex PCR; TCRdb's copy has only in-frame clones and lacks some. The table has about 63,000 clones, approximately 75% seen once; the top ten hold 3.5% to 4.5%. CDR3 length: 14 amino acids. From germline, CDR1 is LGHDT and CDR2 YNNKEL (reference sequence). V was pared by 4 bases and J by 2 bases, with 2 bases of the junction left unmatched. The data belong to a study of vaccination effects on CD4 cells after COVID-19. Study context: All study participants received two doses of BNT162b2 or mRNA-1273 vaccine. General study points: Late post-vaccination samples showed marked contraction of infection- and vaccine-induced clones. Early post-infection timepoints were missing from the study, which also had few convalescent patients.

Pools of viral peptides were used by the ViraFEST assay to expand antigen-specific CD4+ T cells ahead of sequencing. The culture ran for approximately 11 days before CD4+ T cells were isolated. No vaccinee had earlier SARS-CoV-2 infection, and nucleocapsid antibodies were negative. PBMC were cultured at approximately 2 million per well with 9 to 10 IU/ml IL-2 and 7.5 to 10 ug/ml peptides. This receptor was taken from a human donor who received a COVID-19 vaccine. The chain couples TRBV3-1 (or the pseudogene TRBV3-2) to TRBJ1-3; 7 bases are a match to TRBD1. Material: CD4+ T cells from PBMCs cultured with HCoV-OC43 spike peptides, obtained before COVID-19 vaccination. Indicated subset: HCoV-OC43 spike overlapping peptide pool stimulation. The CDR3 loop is CASSLTGAGNTIYF. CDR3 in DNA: TGTGCCAGCAGCCTCACAGGGGCTGGAAACACCATATATTTT.